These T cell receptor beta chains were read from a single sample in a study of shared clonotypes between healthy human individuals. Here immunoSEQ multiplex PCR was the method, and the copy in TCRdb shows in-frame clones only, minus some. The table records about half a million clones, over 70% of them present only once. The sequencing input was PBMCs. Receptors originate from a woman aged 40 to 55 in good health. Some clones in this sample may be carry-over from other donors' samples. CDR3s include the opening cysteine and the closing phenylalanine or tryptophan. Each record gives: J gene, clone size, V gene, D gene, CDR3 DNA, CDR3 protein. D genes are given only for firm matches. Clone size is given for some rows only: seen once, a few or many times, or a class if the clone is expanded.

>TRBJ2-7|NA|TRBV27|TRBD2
TGTGCCAGCAGTCCTAGCGGGAGAACCTACGAGCAGTACTTC
CASSPSGRTYEQYF
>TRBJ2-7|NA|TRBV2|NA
TGTGCCGCGCAAGGTGGACGGACCCGCGAGCAGTACTTC
CAAQGGRTREQYF
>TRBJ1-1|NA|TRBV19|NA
TGTGCCAGTAGCCCTCGACGGGGGGGGTTTAACACTGAAGCTTTCTTT
CASSPRRGGFNTEAFF
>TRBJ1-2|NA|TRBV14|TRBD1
TGTGCCAGCAGCCCCCTACAGGGGGCAGGTGGCTACACCTTC
CASSPLQGAGGYTF
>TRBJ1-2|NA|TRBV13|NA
TGTGCCAGCAGCTTACGGCAGGGCGGCGGCTACACCTTC
CASSLRQGGGYTF
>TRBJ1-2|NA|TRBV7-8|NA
TGTGCCAGCAGCTTAGTTATGCCAGTATTAGGCCTAGACTATGGCTACACCTTC
CASSLVMPVLGLDYGYTF
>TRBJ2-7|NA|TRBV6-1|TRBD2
TGTGCCAGCAGTGAAGAACTCGGGGGGGGATCCTACGAGCAGTACTTC
CASSEELGGGSYEQYF
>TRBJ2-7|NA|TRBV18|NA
TGTGCCAGCTCCGACCGGGACACCGCTTCCTACGAGCAGTACTTC
CASSDRDTASYEQYF
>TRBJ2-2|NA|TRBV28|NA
TGTGCCAGCAGTTCGATAACAGGGTCCGGGGAGCTGTTTTTT
CASSSITGSGELFF
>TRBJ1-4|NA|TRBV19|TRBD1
TGTGCCAGTGGGGATGTTACAGGGGATGAAAAACTGTTTTTT
CASGDVTGDEKLFF
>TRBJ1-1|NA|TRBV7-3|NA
TGTGCCAGCAGCCGGGAGCCGAACACTGAAGCTTTCTTT
CASSREPNTEAFF
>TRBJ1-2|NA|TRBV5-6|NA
TGTGCCAGCAGCGGCGGACTATATGGCTACACCTTC
CASSGGLYGYTF
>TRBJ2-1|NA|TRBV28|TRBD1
TGTGCCAGCAGTTACGGACAGGAGTACAATGAGCAGTTCTTC
CASSYGQEYNEQFF
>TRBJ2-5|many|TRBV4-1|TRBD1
TGCGCCAGCAGCCAAGAAGCCGGGACAGGCGGTGAGACCCAGTACTTC
CASSQEAGTGGETQYF
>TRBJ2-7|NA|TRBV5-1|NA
TGCGCCAGCAGCCTTAACTACGAGCAGTACTTC
CASSLNYEQYF
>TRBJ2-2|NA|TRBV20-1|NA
TGCAGTGCTAGTCGGCCCGGGGAGCTGTTTTTT
CSASRPGELFF
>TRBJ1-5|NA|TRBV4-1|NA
TGCGCCAGCAGCCAGGGGGCCTTAAGGCAGCCCCAGCATTTT
CASSQGALRQPQHF
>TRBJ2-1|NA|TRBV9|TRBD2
TGTGCCAGCAGCGTAGGACTAGCGGGAGGGAGAAATGAGCAGTTCTTC
CASSVGLAGGRNEQFF
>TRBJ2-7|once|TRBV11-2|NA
TGTGCCAGCAGCTTAAGCGGGTTGCTGGTCGAGCAGTACTTC
CASSLSGLLVEQYF
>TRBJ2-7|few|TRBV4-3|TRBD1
TGCGCCAGCAGCCACCTGACAGGGTCCTACGAGCAGTACTTC
CASSHLTGSYEQYF
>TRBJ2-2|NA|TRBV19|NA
TGTGCCAGTAGTATTTCCCGCAGGTCGAACACCGGGGAGCTGTTTTTT
CASSISRRSNTGELFF
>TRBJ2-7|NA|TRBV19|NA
TGTGCCAGTAGTACGGTCTACCCCTACGAGCAGTACTTC
CASSTVYPYEQYF
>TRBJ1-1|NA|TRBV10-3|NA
TGTGCCATCAGTGTGGCGGCGAACACTGAAGCTTTCTTT
CAISVAANTEAFF
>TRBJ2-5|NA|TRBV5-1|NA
TGCGCCAGCAGCTTGGGGGGCGCGTGGGAGACCCAGTACTTC
CASSLGGAWETQYF
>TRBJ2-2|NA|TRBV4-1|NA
TGCGCCAGCAAGAGGGGGGGGTACGCCGGGGAGCTGTTTTTT
CASKRGGYAGELFF
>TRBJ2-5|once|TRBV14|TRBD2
TGTGCCAGCAGCCTTCACCTGGGACTAGCGGGAATAGGGGAGACCCAGTACTTC
CASSLHLGLAGIGETQYF
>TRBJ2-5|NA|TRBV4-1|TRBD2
TGCGCCAGCAGCACCCGGACTAGCGGGGTGGTCGGAGAGACCCAGTACTTC
CASSTRTSGVVGETQYF
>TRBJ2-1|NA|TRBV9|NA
TGTGCCAGCAGCGTAGTAGGAGGGACAGATGGTGAGCAGTTCTTC
CASSVVGGTDGEQFF
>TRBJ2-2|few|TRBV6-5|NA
TGTGCCAGCAGTTTTATGTTAGGCGGGACCGGGGAGCTGTTTTTT
CASSFMLGGTGELFF
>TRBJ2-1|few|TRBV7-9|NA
TGTGCCAGCAGCTACCCAGGGGGGACTGAGCAGTTCTTC
CASSYPGGTEQFF
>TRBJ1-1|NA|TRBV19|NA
TGTGCCAGTAGTATAGATGGGTTGAGGATGAACACTGAAGCTTTCTTT
CASSIDGLRMNTEAFF
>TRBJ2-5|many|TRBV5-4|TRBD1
TGTGCCAGCAGCAGAGGACAGGGGAGAACCCAAGAGACCCAGTACTTC
CASSRGQGRTQETQYF
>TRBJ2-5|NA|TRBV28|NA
TGTGCCAGCAGCTCAACTAACAACTACCAAGAGACCCAGTACTTC
CASSSTNNYQETQYF
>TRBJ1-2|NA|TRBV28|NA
TGTGCCAGCAGTTTCGGACAGCTCGGCTACACCTTC
CASSFGQLGYTF
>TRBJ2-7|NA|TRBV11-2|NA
TGTGCCAGCAGCTTAGATCACCGGTACGAGCAGTACTTC
CASSLDHRYEQYF
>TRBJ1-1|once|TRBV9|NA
TGTGCCAGCAGCGCGGGACGGGACACTGAAGCTTTCTTT
CASSAGRDTEAFF
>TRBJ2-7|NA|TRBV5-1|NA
TGCGCCAGCAGCTCCGGGGGCTCCTACGAGCAGTACTTC
CASSSGGSYEQYF
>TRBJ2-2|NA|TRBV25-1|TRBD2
TGTGCCAGCACCCCCACTAGCGGTAACACCGGGGAGCTGTTTTTT
CASTPTSGNTGELFF
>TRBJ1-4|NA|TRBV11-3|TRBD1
TGTGCCAGCAGCCCACCCGGGACAGGTACCGAAAAACTGTTTTTT
CASSPPGTGTEKLFF
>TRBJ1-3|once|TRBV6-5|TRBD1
TGTGCCAGCAGTTACGCCACGACAGGGCTCGACACCATATATTTT
CASSYATTGLDTIYF
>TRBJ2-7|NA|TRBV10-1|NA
TGCGCCAGCAGTGCGAGTGGAGGGACCCACGAGCAGTACTTC
CASSASGGTHEQYF
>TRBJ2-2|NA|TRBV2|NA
TGTGCCAGCAGTGCCAGGGCGTCCGGGGAGCTGTTTTTT
CASSARASGELFF
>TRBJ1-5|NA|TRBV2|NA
TGTGCCAGCAGTATGGCAGGGGGCAATCAGCCCCAGCATTTT
CASSMAGGNQPQHF